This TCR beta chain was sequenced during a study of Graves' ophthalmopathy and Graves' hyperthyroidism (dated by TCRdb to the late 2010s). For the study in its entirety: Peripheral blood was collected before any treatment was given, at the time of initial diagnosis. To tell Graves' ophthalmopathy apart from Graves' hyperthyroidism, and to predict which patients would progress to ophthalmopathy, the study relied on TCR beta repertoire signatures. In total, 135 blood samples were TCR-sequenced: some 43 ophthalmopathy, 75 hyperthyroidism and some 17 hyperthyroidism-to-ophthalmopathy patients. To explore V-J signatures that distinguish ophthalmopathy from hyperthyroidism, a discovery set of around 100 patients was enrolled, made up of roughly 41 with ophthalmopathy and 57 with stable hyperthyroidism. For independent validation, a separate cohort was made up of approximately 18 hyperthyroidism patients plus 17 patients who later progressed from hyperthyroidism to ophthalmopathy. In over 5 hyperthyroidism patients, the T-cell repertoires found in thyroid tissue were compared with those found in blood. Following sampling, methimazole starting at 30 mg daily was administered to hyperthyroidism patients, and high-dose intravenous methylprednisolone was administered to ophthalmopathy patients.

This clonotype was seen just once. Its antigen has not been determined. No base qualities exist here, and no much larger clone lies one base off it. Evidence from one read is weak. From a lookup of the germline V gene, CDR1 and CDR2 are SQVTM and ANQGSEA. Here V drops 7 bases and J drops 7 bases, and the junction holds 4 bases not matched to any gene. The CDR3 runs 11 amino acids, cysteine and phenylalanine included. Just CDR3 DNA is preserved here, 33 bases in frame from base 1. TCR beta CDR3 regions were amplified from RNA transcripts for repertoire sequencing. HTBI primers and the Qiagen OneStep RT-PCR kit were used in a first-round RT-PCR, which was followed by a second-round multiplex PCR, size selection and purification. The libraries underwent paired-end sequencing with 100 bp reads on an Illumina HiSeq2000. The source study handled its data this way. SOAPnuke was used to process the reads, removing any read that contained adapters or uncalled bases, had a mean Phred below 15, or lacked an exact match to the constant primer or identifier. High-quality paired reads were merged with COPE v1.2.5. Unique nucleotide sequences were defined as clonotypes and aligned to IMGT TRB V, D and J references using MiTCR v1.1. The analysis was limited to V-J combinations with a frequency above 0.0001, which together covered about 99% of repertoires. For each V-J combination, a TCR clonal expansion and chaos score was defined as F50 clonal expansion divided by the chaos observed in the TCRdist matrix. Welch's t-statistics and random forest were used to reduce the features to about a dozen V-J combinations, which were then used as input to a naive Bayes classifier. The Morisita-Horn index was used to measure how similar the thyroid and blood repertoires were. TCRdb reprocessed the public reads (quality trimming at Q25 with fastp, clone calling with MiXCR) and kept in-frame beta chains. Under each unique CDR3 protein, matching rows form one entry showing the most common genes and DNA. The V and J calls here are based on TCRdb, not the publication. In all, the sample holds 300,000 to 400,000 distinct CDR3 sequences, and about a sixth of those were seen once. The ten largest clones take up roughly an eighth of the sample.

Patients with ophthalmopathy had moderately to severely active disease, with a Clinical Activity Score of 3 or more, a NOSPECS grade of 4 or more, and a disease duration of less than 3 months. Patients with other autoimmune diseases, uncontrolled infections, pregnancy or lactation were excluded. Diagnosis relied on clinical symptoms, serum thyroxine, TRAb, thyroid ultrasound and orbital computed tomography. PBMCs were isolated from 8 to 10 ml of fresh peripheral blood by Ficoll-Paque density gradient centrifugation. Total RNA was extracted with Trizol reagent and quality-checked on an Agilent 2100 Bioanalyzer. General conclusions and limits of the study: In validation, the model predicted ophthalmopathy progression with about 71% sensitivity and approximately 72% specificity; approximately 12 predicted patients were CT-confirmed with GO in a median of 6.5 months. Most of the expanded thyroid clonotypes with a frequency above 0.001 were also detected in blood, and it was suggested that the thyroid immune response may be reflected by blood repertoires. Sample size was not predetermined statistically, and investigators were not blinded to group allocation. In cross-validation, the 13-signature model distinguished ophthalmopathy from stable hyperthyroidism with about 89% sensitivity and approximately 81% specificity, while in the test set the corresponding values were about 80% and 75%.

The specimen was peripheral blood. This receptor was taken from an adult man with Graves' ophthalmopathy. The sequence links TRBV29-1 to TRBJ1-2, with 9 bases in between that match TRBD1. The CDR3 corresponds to CSGGTGPGYTF. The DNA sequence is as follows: TGCAGCGGGGGGACAGGGCCTGGCTACACCTTC.